This T cell receptor (beta chain) stems from a study of blood T cell repertoires in COVID-19. About the study: Sources were T cells, B-cell-depleted T cells, or PBMCs; the material itself was cDNA or gDNA.

Measured with immunoSEQ multiplex PCR; TCRdb has only the in-frame clones, and not every one. The table lists 160,000 or so clones, 87% of them singletons. The CDR3 is 15 amino acids. The V gene's germline CDR1 is PRHDT and CDR2 FYEKMQ (reference sequence). V dropped 8 bases and J dropped 0 bases, with 16 bases sitting between them. Sequences were obtained from peripheral blood. The source of this sequence is an older woman who had recovered from COVID-19. The chain recombines TRBV13 with TRBJ1-1, with D uncertain. The CDR3 bases are TGTGCCAGCCTCTCTGGCAGGAGGATGAACACTGAAGCTTTCTTT. Translated: CASLSGRRMNTEAFF.